The present T cell receptor (beta chain) was sequenced within a study of response to subunit inactivated influenza vaccine. The CDR3 covers 14 residues. Trimming took off 6 bases at V and 3 bases at J, with 15 bases between the two ends. TCRdb recomputed calls from the RT-PCR reads with MiXCR, one row per CDR3 protein. Here the sample spans roughly 670,000 distinct CDR3 sequences, approximately 15% being singletons. The sequencing here drew on PBMCs from blood, taken 14 days before vaccination. This sequence joins TRBV12-3 or TRBV12-4 and TRBJ2-7; D is unclear. This clonotype was sampled from a man aged 50 to 60 who received an inactivated influenza vaccine. The CDR3 coding sequence is TGTGCCAGCAGCCTCCGGATAGCCGGCTACGAGCAGTACTTC. Residues: CASSLRIAGYEQYF.